Sequencing of this T cell receptor (beta chain) was carried out in a study of T-cell reconstitution after alpha-beta-depleted transplantation in children. For TCRbeta, the library was prepared with unique molecular identifiers. One entry per CDR3 protein, called by TCRdb with MiXCR from the PCR reads. This table holds around 90,000 distinct CDR3 sequences, around a sixth found once. This clonotype was detected a few times. V was shortened by 2 bases and J by 8 bases, with 16 bases between the two germline ends. The CDR3 has 15 amino acids. This receptor was obtained from a male patient between 2 and 15 years old who had a stem cell transplant for acute lymphoblastic leukemia, so the T cells may come from the graft donor. J is TRBJ1-3 and V is TRBV12-3 or TRBV12-4; D ambiguous. The source material was PBMCs, mostly from graft donor cells, sampled 180 days after TCRalphabeta/CD19-depleted stem cell transplant. The CDR3 sequence: CASSLTDGLTDTIYF. DNA of the CDR3: TGTGCCAGCAGTTTAACTGACGGGCTGACTGACACCATATATTTT.